The 19 T cell receptor beta chains below were found in one sample sequenced in a study of beta chain features in type 1 diabetes. As every portion of the isolated RNA was reverse transcribed, the sequencing read expressed TCRB transcripts. Sequencing used immunoSEQ multiplex PCR; TCRdb keeps in-frame clones, though not all of them. The table has under 500,000 clones, around 30% seen once. The sequenced sample consisted of naive CD4+ T cells from blood. These receptors all stem from a man aged 18 to 29 in good health.

J is TRBJ1-1 and V is TRBV18; D call uncertain. V dropped 5 bases and J dropped 3 bases, with 16 bases sitting between them. This CDR3 has 15 residues. Germline V gene data show CDR1 as KGHSH and CDR2 as LQKENI. The CDR3 loop reads CASSSGPPSYTEAFF. In DNA form, the CDR3 reads TGTGCCAGCTCATCCGGGCCCCCGAGTTACACTGAAGCTTTCTTT.

This clone was observed a handful of times. The chain couples TRBV29-1 to TRBJ2-5; 11 bases are shared with TRBD2. CDR3 length equals 16 residues. Germline V gives CDR1 SQVTM, CDR2 ANQGSEA. Losses at the gene ends were 0 bases for V and 1 base for J; bases not matched to a gene: 4. The CDR3 reads CSVEDPGTSGQETQYF. The DNA for the CDR3 is TGCAGCGTTGAAGATCCCGGGACTAGCGGCCAAGAGACCCAGTACTTC.

This clone was counted between two and nine times. V is TRBV30 and J is TRBJ2-7; the match to TRBD2 covers 14 bases. CDR1 GTSNPN and CDR2 SVGIG come from the germline V gene (reference sequence). V trimming: 3 bases; J trimming: 3 bases; junction bases outside the gene matches: 10. This CDR3 contains 17 residues. The CDR3 coding sequence is TGTGCCTGGAGCCAAGCCACGGGGACTAGCGGGAGCTACGAGCAGTACTTC. Its protein is CAWSQATGTSGSYEQYF.

The V and J genes are TRBV11-2 and TRBJ2-4, with no clear D. The V end was cut by 3 bases, the J end by 8 bases, with 14 bases between. CDR3 length equals 14 residues. Germline CDR1 is SGHAT and CDR2 is FQNNGV. The CDR3 loop is CASSFTRQLDIQYF. CDR3 in DNA: TGTGCCAGCAGCTTCACCCGGCAGTTGGACATTCAGTACTTC.

The V call is TRBV12-5, the J call TRBJ1-2; D ambiguous. Trimming left V 4 bases short and J 4 bases short, with 22 bases between. Germline V lookup: CDR1 LGHNT, CDR2 FRNRAP. The CDR3 runs to 17 residues. The CDR3 sequence: CASGYFHGGGSGYGYTF. CDR3 DNA: TGTGCTAGTGGTTACTTTCACGGTGGAGGGTCAGGCTATGGCTACACCTTC.

There are a few counts of this clone. The chain is built from TRBV6-5 and TRBJ1-2, with D perhaps TRBD1 (6 bases). This CDR3 contains 13 residues. Trimming removed 6 bases from V and 6 bases from J, with 14 bases in between. Germline lookup yields CDR1 MNHEY and CDR2 SVGAGI. CDR3 nucleotide sequence: TGTGCCAGCAGCGGACAGAAAGTGGATGGCTACACCTTC. Its protein product is CASSGQKVDGYTF.

A few counts support this clone. The rearrangement joins TRBV14 to TRBJ2-3, with D perhaps assigned TRBD1 or TRBD2 (5 bases each). Trimming took 4 bases from V and 3 from J, leaving 17 bases between them. This CDR3 comprises 16 residues. Germline assignment: CDR1 SGHDN and CDR2 FVKESK. Here the CDR3 DNA reads TGTGCCAGCAGCCCACCGGGACCCATAATAACAGATACGCAGTATTTT. As protein: CASSPPGPIITDTQYF.

In its sample, this clone was seen a few times. Different DNA sequences within this sample yield the same CDR3. V gene TRBV5-1 combines with J gene TRBJ2-1; 15 nucleotides agree with TRBD2. The CDR3 spans 15 residues. Germline V lookup: CDR1 SGHRS, CDR2 YFSETQ. Trimming at V came to 2 bases and at J to 8 bases, leaving 2 bases not matched to a gene. The chain's CDR3 is CASSLGLAGGDEQFF. CDR3 coding DNA: TGCGCCAGCAGCTTAGGACTAGCGGGAGGGGATGAGCAGTTCTTC. Looking up the rest from reference TRBV5-1 and TRBJ2-1 gives the full variable domain: KAGVTQTPRYLIKTRGQQVTLSCSPISGHRSVSWYQQTPGQGLQFLFEYFSETQRNKGNFPGRFSGRQFSNSRSEMNVSTLELGDSALYLCASSLGLAGGDEQFFGPGTRLTVL.

This clone was detected only a few times. V and J are TRBV29-1 and TRBJ1-1; D may be TRBD1 (6 bases). Looked up from germline, CDR1 is SQVTM and CDR2 is ANQGSEA. This CDR3 region has 13 residues. The V gene lost 6 bases and the J gene lost 5 bases, with 16 bases spanning the gap. CDR3 DNA: TGCAGCGTCTCAGAGGGGGTCAGGACTGAAGCTTTCTTT. Amino acid sequence: CSVSEGVRTEAFF.

This clone was counted only a few times. The V gene is TRBV9, the J gene TRBJ2-2, with TRBD2 matching over 10 bases. Trimming removed 1 base from V and 6 bases from J; junction bases left unmatched: 3. Germline CDR1 is SGDLS and CDR2 is YYNGEE. The CDR3 is made up of 15 amino acids. CDR3 sequence (DNA): TGTGCCAGCAGCGTATCCACTAGCGGGGCCGGGGAGCTGTTTTTT. Translation: CASSVSTSGAGELFF.

This chain uses TRBV7-9 with TRBJ2-1; D perhaps matches TRBD1 (6 bases). The CDR3 runs 13 residues. The V and J ends lost 5 bases and 6 bases respectively, with 11 bases between them. Germline V gene sequence: CDR1 SEHNR, CDR2 FQNEAQ (reference sequence). CDR3 sequence (DNA): TGTGCCAGCAGCCTAGGGGGTCGCAATGAGCAGTTCTTC. Encoded protein: CASSLGGRNEQFF.

As for this clone: Other DNA variants within this sample encode the same CDR3. The chain couples TRBV5-1 to TRBJ2-7, with 8 bases aligning to TRBD2. CDR1 SGHRS and CDR2 YFSETQ come from the germline V gene. The CDR3 is 14 residues long. Trimming took 2 bases from V and 2 from J; bases not matched to a gene: 3. CDR3 in DNA: TGCGCCAGCAGCTTAACTAGCGGCACCTACGAGCAGTACTTC. Translating it yields CASSLTSGTYEQYF.

This clone was observed a few times. The chain recombines TRBV6-1 with TRBJ2-7; D call uncertain. V was clipped by 1 base and J by 3 bases, with 10 bases between them. CDR3 length: 14 residues. From germline, CDR1 is MNHNS and CDR2 SASEGT. This chain's CDR3 is CASSEVDTRYEQYF. As DNA, the CDR3 is TGTGCCAGCAGTGAAGTAGACACCCGCTACGAGCAGTACTTC.

The rearrangement joins TRBV9 to TRBJ2-1; tentative D call: TRBD2 (6 bases). There are 14 residues in the CDR3. Trimming stripped 6 bases from V and 10 bases from J, with 20 bases between. CDR1 SGDLS and CDR2 YYNGEE come from the germline V gene. The CDR3 loop is CASMREAGISEQFF. The CDR3 DNA reads as TGTGCCAGCATGAGGGAGGCGGGAATCAGCGAGCAGTTCTTC. The full variable domain, in which reference TRBV9 and TRBJ2-1 provide the parts outside the CDR3, is DSGVTQTPKHLITATGQRVTLRCSPRSGDLSVYWYQQSLDQGLQFLIQYYNGEERAKGNILERFSAQQFPDLHSELNLSSLELGDSALYFCASMREAGISEQFFGPGTRLTVL.

The chain joins TRBV18 to TRBJ2-5, with D hard to call. V shed 3 bases and J shed 7 bases, with 15 bases lying between them. This CDR3 spans 14 amino acids. Germline CDR1 KGHSH, CDR2 LQKENI. CDR3 DNA: TGTGCCAGCTCACCGATACCTGACCCGCGGACCCAGTACTTC. Its translation is CASSPIPDPRTQYF.

A few counts support this clone. The J gene is TRBJ2-7, the V gene TRBV4-2; D is possibly TRBD1 (6 bases). Germline loops: CDR1 LGHNA, CDR2 YNFKEQ. The CDR3 totals 18 residues. V was clipped by 0 bases and J by 1 base, with 19 bases between them. CDR3 region: CASSQDPRTAVRSYEQYF. The CDR3 nucleotides read TGTGCCAGCAGCCAAGATCCCCGGACAGCGGTTCGATCCTACGAGCAGTACTTC.

J is TRBJ2-7 and V is TRBV14; 10 bases fit TRBD1. Germline V lookup: CDR1 SGHDN, CDR2 FVKESK. J lost 2 bases, V lost 5 bases, and 9 bases had no gene match. The CDR3 contains 16 residues. The chain's CDR3 is CASSRQIGTGAYEQYF. The CDR3 region has the DNA TGTGCCAGCAGCAGGCAAATCGGGACAGGGGCCTACGAGCAGTACTTC.

V and J are TRBV7-8 and TRBJ2-7; perhaps TRBD2 as D (5 bases). V was trimmed by 4 bases and J by 3 bases, leaving 10 bases between them. CDR1 is SGHVS and CDR2 is FQNEAQ in the germline V gene. CDR3 length: 13 residues. In nucleotides, the CDR3 is TGTGCCAGCAGCTCTGATGCGGGCTACGAGCAGTACTTC. Amino acid sequence: CASSSDAGYEQYF.

A word on this clone: In the same sample, other DNA sequences code for this CDR3. This rearrangement joins TRBV30 to TRBJ1-1; D may be TRBD1 (6 bases). The CDR3 is made up of 13 amino acids. Germline CDR1 GTSNPN, CDR2 SVGIG (reference sequence). Between the trimmed V and J ends, which lost 2 bases and 5 bases, there was a span of 12 bases. The CDR3 here is CAWSRQGKTEAFF. DNA of the CDR3: TGTGCCTGGAGTCGGCAGGGGAAGACTGAAGCTTTCTTT.